This T cell receptor (beta chain) was sequenced in a study of Ad26.COV2.S vaccination and SARS-CoV-2 variants. The wider study: Donor was one of the participants in the Ad26.COV2.S arm of the COV1001 trial. Participants got Ad26.COV2.S intramuscularly, once or twice 56 days apart. General study results and limits: Comparable non-spike TCR breadth was observed in vaccine and placebo recipients. The study found higher spike-specific TCR breadth in vaccine than placebo recipients.

Produced via immunoSEQ multiplex PCR; TCRdb's table is partial and in-frame only. The sample records over 400,000 clones, roughly 90% being singletons. As for treatment: some 20 received Ad26.COV2.S at low or high dose, single or two shots; 5 received placebo; per-sample allocation not given. Sampling was done on day 63 after the first vaccine or placebo injection. Turning to this clone: Its antigen is unknown.

With 4 bases removed from V and 5 bases from J, the gap between germline ends came to 15 bases. Germline V CDR1 and CDR2: LNHDA, SQIVND (reference sequence). The CDR3 runs to 15 residues. This sequence was found in a person between 18 and 65 years old who received the Ad26.COV2.S COVID-19 vaccine or a placebo. The gene calls are TRBV19 and TRBJ2-1; D remains ambiguous. Here the sequenced sample was peripheral blood, taken in a trial of Ad26.COV2.S vaccine versus placebo. CDR3 loop: CASSNPRPTDNEQFF. In DNA form, the CDR3 reads TGTGCCAGTAGTAATCCCCGTCCCACAGACAATGAGCAGTTCTTC.